These T cell receptor beta chains were read from a single sample in a study of human T cells and chemical hapten exposure. Each CDR3 protein gets one entry after TCRdb re-called the RACE reads with MiXCR. The table shows more than 300,000 distinct CDR3 sequences, with approximately 5.1% occurring only once. This material consisted of whole blood, taken in connection with sensitization to the hapten diphenylcyclopropenone (DPC). These receptors originate from a woman between 50 and 59 years old with alopecia areata. Some clones in this sample may be carry-over from other donors' samples. The CDR3 runs from the conserved cysteine through the conserved F or W. D genes are given only for firm matches. Expanded clones are given a class, and other clones once, few, many or no size at all.

len	v_gene	abundance	d_gene	j_gene	CDR3nt	CDR3aa
12	TRBV7-9	few	NA	TRBJ1-1	TGTGCCAGCAGCTACAACACGGCTGAAGCTTTCTTT	CASSYNTAEAFF
15	TRBV5-4	few	NA	TRBJ2-1	TGTGCCAGCAGCTCTTGGGGAGGACAAGGGAATGAGCAGTTCTTC	CASSSWGGQGNEQFF
15	TRBV30	many	NA	TRBJ2-2	TGTGCCTGGAGTCTGGGGGTCCAGCGAACCGGGGAGCTGTTTTTT	CAWSLGVQRTGELFF
14	TRBV7-9	few	TRBD2	TRBJ2-7	TGTGCCAACACCCCGCTAGCGGGGGGCTACGAGCAGTACTTC	CANTPLAGGYEQYF
16	TRBV9	many	NA	TRBJ2-1	TGTGCCAGCAGCGCGGGTTCGTCGGGGGCCGGCAATGAGCAGTTCTTC	CASSAGSSGAGNEQFF
15	TRBV4-1	many	TRBD1	TRBJ1-1	TGCGCCAGCAGCCAAACCGGACAGGTGGCCACTGAAGCTTTCTTT	CASSQTGQVATEAFF
13	TRBV24-1	few	NA	TRBJ2-7	TGTGCCACCAGTGAGTCGGGCCGTTCCGAGCAGTACTTC	CATSESGRSEQYF
14	TRBV30	NA	NA	TRBJ1-2	TGTGCCTGGTCAGACCCGGCGGAAAACTATGGCTACACCTTC	CAWSDPAENYGYTF
15	TRBV5-1	few	TRBD2	TRBJ2-3	TGCGCCAGCAGCTTGGGTAGCGGGACCCCCGATACGCAGTATTTT	CASSLGSGTPDTQYF
14	TRBV30	NA	NA	TRBJ2-1	TGTGCCTGGAGCGGGACTGTGCTCTACAATGAGCAGTTCTTC	CAWSGTVLYNEQFF
15	TRBV4-3	NA	TRBD2	TRBJ2-1	TGCGCCAGCAGCCCGCGGGGGGGCCTAAAGGATGAGCAGTTCTTC	CASSPRGGLKDEQFF
16	TRBV4-1	NA	NA	TRBJ2-4	TGCGCCAGCAGCCCCGTCTGGGGGCTCGCCAAAAACATTCAGTACTTC	CASSPVWGLAKNIQYF
15	TRBV20-1	many	TRBD1	TRBJ1-1	TGCAGTGCTAGGGGATTAACAGGGGATTACACTGAAGCTTTCTTT	CSARGLTGDYTEAFF
15	TRBV28	many	TRBD1	TRBJ2-3	TGTGCCAGCAGAGGCTTGGGGACAGGGGAAGATACGCAGTATTTT	CASRGLGTGEDTQYF
15	TRBV5-6	many	NA	TRBJ2-7	TGTGCCAGCAGCTCCGGGACATCGATCAGTTTCGAGCAGTACTTC	CASSSGTSISFEQYF
15	TRBV7-2	few	NA	TRBJ1-6	TGTGCCAGCAGCTTAAGTACGGCAGGGAGGTCACCCCTCCACTTT	CASSLSTAGRSPLHF
13	TRBV18	NA	NA	TRBJ1-1	TGTGCCAGCTCACCCGTTCCTGACACTGAAGCTTTCTTT	CASSPVPDTEAFF
13	TRBV27	many	NA	TRBJ1-1	TGTGCCAGCAGTTTAAAGGGAGGTGGTGAAGCTTTCTTT	CASSLKGGGEAFF
13	TRBV29-1	few	TRBD1	TRBJ1-1	TGCAGCGGCCACACAGGGGGCAGAACTGAAGCTTTCTTT	CSGHTGGRTEAFF
13	TRBV12-3/TRBV12-4	many	TRBD1	TRBJ1-1	TGTGCCAGCAGTTATACAGGGGGCGGAGGAGCTTTCTTT	CASSYTGGGGAFF
10	TRBV12-3/TRBV12-4	few	NA	TRBJ2-1	TGTGCCAGCAGCCAGTTTGAGCAGTTCTTC	CASSQFEQFF
17	TRBV5-1	NA	NA	TRBJ2-1	TGCGCCAGCAGCTTGGCACCGGCGGCGAGCTCCTACAATGAGCAGTTCTTC	CASSLAPAASSYNEQFF
11	TRBV7-2	many	NA	TRBJ1-6	TGTGCCAGCAGCTTATCTTCGGCCCTCCACTTT	CASSLSSALHF
14	TRBV7-2	many	TRBD2	TRBJ2-3	TGTGCCAGCAGCCCGGGACTAAATACAGATACGCAGTATTTT	CASSPGLNTDTQYF
14	TRBV28	few	NA	TRBJ1-3	TGTGCCAGCAGTTTACCGGGGTACGGAAACACCATATATTTT	CASSLPGYGNTIYF
17	TRBV24-1	NA	NA	TRBJ2-5	TGTGCCACCAGTGGCGGGCAAGGGGACCGGTCCACCGAGACCCAGTACTTC	CATSGGQGDRSTETQYF
12	TRBV5-1	few	NA	TRBJ1-2	TGCGCCAGCAGCTTGGAGTTCGATGGCTACACCTTC	CASSLEFDGYTF
14	TRBV29-1	NA	NA	TRBJ2-1	TGCAGCGTTGGACCAGGGAGTGCTTACAATGAGCAGTTCTTC	CSVGPGSAYNEQFF
14	TRBV28	many	TRBD1	TRBJ1-1	TGTGCCAGCAGTCGACAGGGGAGTGCGACTGAAGCTTTCTTT	CASSRQGSATEAFF
14	TRBV3-1	many	NA	TRBJ1-2	TGTGCCAGCAGCCAAGAAGTGAGGGGAGGCGGCTACACCTTC	CASSQEVRGGGYTF
17	TRBV30	few	TRBD1	TRBJ2-7	TGTGCCTGGAGTGTCCTACAGGGGCCGCAAGACCCCTACGAGCAGTACTTC	CAWSVLQGPQDPYEQYF
14	TRBV4-2	few	NA	TRBJ1-1	TGTGCCAGCAGCCAGAGACAATTAAACACTGAAGCTTTCTTT	CASSQRQLNTEAFF
12	TRBV2	few	NA	TRBJ2-2	TGTGCCAGCATGGGGAACACCGGGGAGCTGTTTTTT	CASMGNTGELFF
14	TRBV4-3	few	NA	TRBJ1-4	TGCGCCAGCAGCCAAGGTCTAGTGAATGAAAAACTGTTTTTT	CASSQGLVNEKLFF
14	TRBV5-1	many	NA	TRBJ1-1	TGCGCCAGCAGCTCGACCAGGGGTCCTACTGAAGCTTTCTTT	CASSSTRGPTEAFF
15	TRBV5-1	few	TRBD2	TRBJ2-2	TGCGCCACCTCAACCCTAGCGGGAGGACTAGGGGAGCTGTTTTTT	CATSTLAGGLGELFF
14	TRBV4-2	many	NA	TRBJ2-2	TGTGCCAGCAGCCGAGGCGGAAACACCGGGGAGCTGTTTTTT	CASSRGGNTGELFF
13	TRBV12-5	few	NA	TRBJ1-4	TGTGCTAGTGGTTTGCAGGGAAATGAAAAACTGTTTTTT	CASGLQGNEKLFF
9	TRBV5-1	many	NA	TRBJ2-2	TGCGCCAGCTCGGTCGAGCTGTTTTTT	CASSVELFF
15	TRBV7-8	many	TRBD2	TRBJ2-5	TGTGCCAGCAGCTTAGATAGCGGGAGCGGGGAGACCCAGTACTTC	CASSLDSGSGETQYF
14	TRBV5-1	few	NA	TRBJ2-3	TGCGCCAGCAGCGAGAGGGACACCCGAGATACGCAGTATTTT	CASSERDTRDTQYF
17	TRBV3-1	many	NA	TRBJ2-5	TGTGCCAGCAGCCAAAGAAAGCGGATCGGCCGGAAAGAGACCCAGTACTTC	CASSQRKRIGRKETQYF
15	TRBV5-1	few	NA	TRBJ1-4	TGCGCCAGCAGCTTGGATCCGGGGTTGGGTGAAAAACTGTTTTTT	CASSLDPGLGEKLFF
13	TRBV10-3	many	NA	TRBJ1-1	TGTGCCAGCGCGACAGCCCCAAACACTGAAGCTTTCTTT	CASATAPNTEAFF
15	TRBV3-1	many	TRBD2	TRBJ2-1	TGTGCCAGCAGCCAAGCGGTAGCGGGGGGGAATGAGCAGTTCTTC	CASSQAVAGGNEQFF
15	TRBV9	NA	TRBD1	TRBJ2-5	TGTGCCAGCAGCGTAACGACAGGGGGCGGAGAGACCCAGTACTTC	CASSVTTGGGETQYF
14	TRBV13	NA	NA	TRBJ1-2	TGTGCCAGCGAAAAAAGGACAGCTAACTATGGCTACACCTTC	CASEKRTANYGYTF
12	TRBV29-1	NA	NA	TRBJ2-3	TGCAGCGTTGAAGAGGGTTCGGATACGCAGTATTTT	CSVEEGSDTQYF
18	TRBV29-1	NA	NA	TRBJ2-6	TGCAGCGTTGCTTTTCAAGGCGGGACGGGCTCTGGGGCCAACGTCCTGACTTTC	CSVAFQGGTGSGANVLTF
18	TRBV4-3	many	TRBD2	TRBJ2-3	TGCGCCAGCAGCCAAGTTGGACTAGCGGGAGGGCCCGGCGATACGCAGTATTTT	CASSQVGLAGGPGDTQYF